This TCR beta chain was captured by sequencing in a study of identical twins. Using its own MiXCR run on the 5' RACE reads, TCRdb lists one record per CDR3 protein. The sample records some 560,000 distinct CDR3 sequences, 9.6% being singletons. Germline trimming cut 2 bases from V and 7 bases from J; bases unmatched to any gene: 4. CDR3 length equals 14 residues. This clonotype occurred many times. These sequences were also reported in another study, on yellow fever vaccine responses in identical twins.

Sequences were obtained from PBMCs. The chain joins TRBV12-3 or TRBV12-4 to TRBJ1-5, with TRBD1 matching over 8 bases. The clonotype was recovered from a young woman in good health. The chain's CDR3 is CASSLQGAGQPQHF. In DNA, the CDR3 is TGTGCCAGCAGTTTACAGGGGGCTGGACAGCCCCAGCATTTT.